Below are 2 T cell receptor beta chains sequenced from a single sample in a study of cytomegalovirus exposure and HLA in healthy donors. The PCR made use of 60 Vbeta and 13 Jbeta primers. Profiling relied on immunoSEQ multiplex PCR, and the TCRdb table lists in-frame clones only, not all of them. The table shows around 93,000 clones, with more than 55% occurring only once. Specimen: PBMCs. The receptors here all came from a boy aged 5-17 years in good health and CMV-seropositive.

The chain joins TRBV5-8 to TRBJ2-5, with 7 positions matching TRBD1. The closer fit of TRBJ2-7 to the DNA end suggests the J call may be wrong. Germline assignment: CDR1 SGHTS and CDR2 YDEGEE. The CDR3 has 15 residues. This CDR3 is CASSGPGQWTYEQYF. The CDR3 nucleotides read TGTGCCAGCAGCGGGCCGGGACAGTGGACCTACGAGCAGTACTTC.

This chain connects TRBV21-1 to TRBJ2-6; TRBD1 is the table's D call and was not checked against the DNA. TRBV21-1 is flagged as a pseudogene. The CDR3 has 15 residues. The chain's CDR3 is CASSLRGPGANVLTF. CDR3 sequence (DNA): TGTGCCAGCAGCCTTAGGGGGCCTGGGGCCAACGTCCTGACTTTC.